Shown below are 3 T cell receptor beta chains from a single sample sequenced in a study of a mutant IDH1 vaccine in newly diagnosed glioma. No antigens are known for them. Time point given: week 5, during vaccination. It was 300 ug of mutant IDH1 20-mer peptide that made up each vaccine dose, given with topical imiquimod. The data were produced by immunoSEQ multiplex PCR, yet TCRdb's version contains in-frame clones alone and is incomplete. The sample records about 42,000 clones, roughly 88% being singletons. Sample: PBMCs, taken from a glioma patient whose treatment included an IDH1 peptide vaccine. Receptor source: a man between 40 and 49 years old with glioma.

V gene TRBV4-3 combines with J gene TRBJ1-1, with 7 positions matching TRBD1. Per the germline V gene, CDR1 is LGHNA and CDR2 is YSLEER. The V and J ends lost 8 bases and 1 base, in that order; junction bases with no gene match: 10. The CDR3 is 15 residues long. The chain's CDR3 is CASQDREGTNTEAFF. In DNA, the CDR3 is TGCGCCAGCCAAGACAGGGAGGGGACGAACACTGAAGCTTTCTTT.

The chain combines TRBV6-5 with TRBJ1-5; D is unclear. CDR1 MNHEY and CDR2 SVGAGI come from the germline V gene. The CDR3 contains 14 residues. V gave up 10 bases and J gave up 0 bases, with 13 bases separating them. CDR3 DNA: TGTGCCAACTTGGGGTGGGTTAGCAATCAGCCCCAGCATTTT. As protein: CANLGWVSNQPQHF.

The chain uses TRBV27 and TRBJ2-7, with D maybe TRBD1 (5 bases). Germline CDR1 MNHEY, CDR2 SMNVEV (reference sequence). This CDR3 spans 13 amino acids. Trimming pared 5 bases from V and 4 bases from J, leaving 12 bases between. CDR3 amino acids: CASSSSRAYEQYF. For the CDR3, the DNA is TGTGCCAGCAGTAGCAGCAGGGCTTACGAGCAGTACTTC.